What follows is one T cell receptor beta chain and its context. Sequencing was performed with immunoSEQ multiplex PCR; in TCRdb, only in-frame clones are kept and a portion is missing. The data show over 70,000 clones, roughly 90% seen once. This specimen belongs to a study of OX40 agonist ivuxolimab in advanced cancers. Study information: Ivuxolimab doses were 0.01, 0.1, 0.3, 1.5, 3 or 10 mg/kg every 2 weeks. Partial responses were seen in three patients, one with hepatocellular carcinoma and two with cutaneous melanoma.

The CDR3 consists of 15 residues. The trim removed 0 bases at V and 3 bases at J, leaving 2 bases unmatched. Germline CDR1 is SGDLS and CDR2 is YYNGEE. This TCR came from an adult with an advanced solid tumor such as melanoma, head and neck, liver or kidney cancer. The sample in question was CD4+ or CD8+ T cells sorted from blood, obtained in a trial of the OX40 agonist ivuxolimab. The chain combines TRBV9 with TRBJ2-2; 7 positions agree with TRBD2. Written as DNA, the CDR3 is TGTGCCAGCAGCGTAGGAGGGAGGGACACCGGGGAGCTGTTTTTT. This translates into CASSVGGRDTGELFF.